Below, 16 T cell receptor beta chains from the same sample are listed, as sequenced in a study of T-cell memory formation after mild COVID-19. TCRdb re-called the 5' RACE reads with MiXCR, one entry per CDR3 protein. The sample records hundreds of thousands of distinct CDR3 sequences, under 20% being singletons. The sample consisted of PBMCs or a T cell subset sorted from them (not recorded which). Receptors originate from an adult woman who had mild COVID-19 (a few samples of this study predate the infection). Cell type and time point are not known.

The gene calls are TRBV7-9 and TRBJ2-7; the match to TRBD2 covers 13 bases. Germline values: CDR1 SEHNR, CDR2 FQNEAQ (reference sequence). Germline trimming cut 5 bases from V and 9 bases from J; bases unmatched to any gene: 7. The CDR3 sequence is 14 residues long. The CDR3 loop is CASSPGTSGNRQYF. In nucleotides, the CDR3 is TGTGCCAGCAGCCCCGGGACTAGCGGGAATAGGCAGTACTTC.

V and J are TRBV27 and TRBJ2-4; possibly TRBD1 for D (5 bases). The V and J ends lost 8 bases and 0 bases respectively, with 14 bases between them. The CDR3 extends over 15 amino acids. Germline assignment: CDR1 MNHEY and CDR2 SMNVEV (reference sequence). The CDR3 spells CASSIVTEAKNIQYF. The CDR3 region has the DNA TGTGCCAGCTCAATCGTGACAGAAGCCAAAAACATTCAGTACTTC.

The V and J genes are TRBV9 and TRBJ1-2; possibly TRBD1 for D (5 bases). Germline V gene data show CDR1 as SGDLS and CDR2 as YYNGEE. This CDR3 region has 15 residues. V gave up 0 bases and J gave up 1 base, with 10 bases separating them. CDR3 sequence reads: CASSVGLRGNYGYTF. In DNA form, the CDR3 reads TGTGCCAGCAGCGTAGGATTAAGGGGTAACTATGGCTACACCTTC.

The table lists this clonotype with a few counts. This rearrangement joins TRBV6-6 to TRBJ2-3; no definite D call. CDR1 is MNHNY and CDR2 is SVGAGI in the germline V gene (reference sequence). The CDR3 covers 20 residues. Trimming removed 2 bases at V and 0 bases at J, with 24 bases between. DNA for the CDR3: TGTGCCAGCAGTTACAGTGGTGTCGCGGCAGAGCCCGGGAGCACAGATACGCAGTATTTT. Translating it yields CASSYSGVAAEPGSTDTQYF.

The sample holds a few counts of this clonotype. The chain combines TRBV4-2 with TRBJ2-1; 8 nucleotides match TRBD2. The CDR3 length is 16 residues. V lost 1 base, J lost 4 bases, and 6 bases stayed unmatched. Germline values: CDR1 LGHNA, CDR2 YNFKEQ. CDR3 bases: TGTGCCAGCAGCCAAGCCTCTCGGGGGGGATACAATGAGCAGTTCTTC. Its translation is CASSQASRGGYNEQFF.

This clonotype was observed a handful of times. The chain links TRBV21-1 to TRBJ2-7; the table's D call TRBD1 went unverified against the DNA. TRBV21-1 is recorded as a pseudogene. This CDR3 region has 13 residues. The DNA for the CDR3 is TGTGCCAGCACCTCCGGGACGAGGGAAGAGCAGTACTTC. Translated, it gives CASTSGTREEQYF.

V gene TRBV7-9 combines with J gene TRBJ2-3; maybe TRBD2 (6 bases). CDR1 and CDR2 (germline): SEHNR, FQNEAQ (reference sequence). The length of the CDR3 is 17 residues. V dropped 6 bases and J dropped 7 bases, with 26 bases sitting between them. Here the CDR3 DNA reads TGTGCCAGCAGGAAGATGGGCGCGGGACGTATCTCATATACGCAGTATTTT. Encoded protein: CASRKMGAGRISYTQYF.

This chain links TRBV11-2 with TRBJ2-1; the D is unclear. V gave up 0 bases and J gave up 7 bases, with 13 bases separating them. This CDR3 is 15 amino acids long. Per germline, CDR1 SGHAT and CDR2 FQNNGV. CDR3: CASSLDIGSHNEQFF. For the CDR3, the DNA is TGTGCCAGCAGCTTAGATATAGGCTCGCATAATGAGCAGTTCTTC.

This clonotype was counted a few times. V usage is TRBV5-1 and J usage is TRBJ2-1; D gene uncertain. Germline lookup yields CDR1 SGHRS and CDR2 YFSETQ. This CDR3 is built from 16 residues. Trimming shortened V by 1 base and J by 0 bases, and 11 bases separated the two germline ends. The CDR3 loop is CASSLQASSSYNEQFF. In nucleotides, the CDR3 is TGCGCCAGCAGCTTGCAAGCATCGAGCTCCTACAATGAGCAGTTCTTC.

This clonotype showed up just a few times. This chain links TRBV9 with TRBJ2-7, with TRBD2 identical over 9 bases. Per the germline V gene, CDR1 is SGDLS and CDR2 is YYNGEE. The CDR3 is 16 residues long. Germline trimming cut 2 bases from V and 2 bases from J; bases unmatched to any gene: 8. The CDR3 loop is CASSVGDIAGAYEQYF. As DNA, the CDR3 is TGTGCCAGCAGCGTCGGGGATATAGCGGGAGCCTACGAGCAGTACTTC. Supplemented by reference TRBV9 and TRBJ2-7, the full variable domain reads DSGVTQTPKHLITATGQRVTLRCSPRSGDLSVYWYQQSLDQGLQFLIQYYNGEERAKGNILERFSAQQFPDLHSELNLSSLELGDSALYFCASSVGDIAGAYEQYFGPGTRLTVT.

This clonotype was seen ten or more times. This rearrangement joins TRBV7-9 to TRBJ2-7; a weak D match, TRBD2 (5 bases). Trimming stripped 1 base from V and 2 bases from J, with 9 bases between. The CDR3 sequence is 14 residues long. Germline CDR1 reads SEHNR; CDR2 reads FQNEAQ (reference sequence). This CDR3 is CASSLGLAPYEQYF. The CDR3 bases are TGTGCCAGCAGCTTAGGGCTAGCTCCCTACGAGCAGTACTTC. Full variable domain (rest looked up from reference TRBV7-9 and TRBJ2-7): DTGVSQNPRHKITKRGQNVTFRCDPISEHNRLYWYRQTLGQGPEFLTYFQNEAQLEKSRLLSDRFSAERPKGSFSTLEIQRTEQGDSAMYLCASSLGLAPYEQYFGPGTRLTVT.

V and J are TRBV7-9 and TRBJ2-7; 12 bases line up with TRBD2. This CDR3 has 16 residues. The trim removed 5 bases at V and 0 bases at J, leaving 5 bases unmatched. Germline V gives CDR1 SEHNR, CDR2 FQNEAQ (reference sequence). The CDR3, as DNA: TGTGCCAGCAGCCCCCGACTAGCGGGGGCCTCCTACGAGCAGTACTTC. Residues: CASSPRLAGASYEQYF.

Ten or more counts support this clonotype. V is TRBV5-1 and J is TRBJ1-1; D unresolved. This CDR3 comprises 13 residues. Germline V gives CDR1 SGHRS, CDR2 YFSETQ. V lost 4 bases and J lost 8, with 15 bases in between. CDR3 sequence (DNA): TGCGCCAGCAGCCCCCGTCCGGGGAACGAAGCTTTCTTT. This sequence encodes CASSPRPGNEAFF.

This clonotype was observed a handful of times. V gene TRBV3-1 combines with J gene TRBJ2-7; the D gene could be TRBD1 or TRBD2 (5 bases each). The CDR3 sequence is 16 residues long. Germline V CDR1 and CDR2: LGHDT, YNNKEL (reference sequence). V dropped 1 base and J dropped 3 bases, with 16 bases sitting between them. The CDR3 loop reads CASSQGDPTIGYEQYF. Written as DNA, the CDR3 is TGTGCCAGCAGCCAAGGGGACCCGACGATCGGCTACGAGCAGTACTTC.

CDR3 in DNA: TGTGCCAGCAGCTTTGGGGCACGAACGGATACGCAGTATTTT. Amino acid sequence: CASSFGARTDTQYF. The gene calls are TRBV7-2 and TRBJ2-3, with D perhaps TRBD1 (5 bases). Germline CDR1 reads SGHTA; CDR2 reads FQGNSA. The CDR3 totals 14 residues. Trimming left V 3 bases short and J 6 bases short, with 13 bases between. Full variable domain (remainder filled in from reference TRBV7-2 and TRBJ2-3): GAGVSQSPSNKVTEKGKDVELRCDPISGHTALYWYRQSLGQGLEFLIYFQGNSAPDKSGLPSDRFSAERTGGSVSTLTIQRTQQEDSAVYLCASSFGARTDTQYFGPGTRLTVL.

The rearrangement uses TRBV11-3 and TRBJ2-2, with D possibly being TRBD1 (5 bases). The CDR3 length is 16 residues. Germline CDR1 SGHNT, CDR2 YENEEA. V lost 5 bases to trimming and J lost 2 bases, with 15 bases between them. The DNA of the CDR3 is TGTGCCAGCAGCCCAATTATAGGGGCTAACACCGGGGAGCTGTTTTTT. Its protein is CASSPIIGANTGELFF.